Below are 25 T cell receptor beta chains sequenced from a single sample in a study of T cell repertoires in cytomegalovirus infection. TCRdb fed the reads into MiXCR, producing one record per CDR3 protein. The table has about 530,000 distinct CDR3 sequences, around 27% seen once. The specimen was PBMCs. Every receptor here comes from a human donor in good health (CMV status not recorded). Some clones in this sample may be carry-over from other donors' samples.

The CDR3 nucleotides read TGTGCCAGCAGTATAGGGCGGGACAGATTATACAATGAGCAGTTCTTC. The encoded protein is CASSIGRDRLYNEQFF. This chain connects TRBV7-2 to TRBJ2-1, with D perhaps matching TRBD1 (7 bases). The CDR3 runs to 16 residues. Germline V gene lookup returns CDR1 SGHTA and CDR2 FQGNSA. V was pared by 6 bases and J by 4 bases, with 19 bases between.

This rearrangement joins TRBV4-1 to TRBJ2-7; D call uncertain. V was shortened by 0 bases and J by 0 bases, with 9 bases between the two germline ends. Germline CDR1 reads MGHRA; CDR2 reads YSYEKL. The CDR3 sequence is 15 residues long. CDR3 in DNA: TGCGCCAGCAGCCAAGATCCCATGAGCTCCTACGAGCAGTACTTC. It yields the protein CASSQDPMSSYEQYF.

This clonotype was found a few times. This chain links TRBV19 with TRBJ1-3; a possible D gene is TRBD1 (5 bases). Trimming shortened V by 10 bases and J by 2 bases, and 15 bases separated the two germline ends. Germline-derived CDR1 and CDR2 are LNHDA and SQIVND (reference sequence). The CDR3 has 14 residues. In DNA, the CDR3 is TGTGCCACACGGACATCCGGCGCTGGAAACACCATATATTTT. Amino acid sequence: CATRTSGAGNTIYF.

The V call is TRBV11-2, the J call TRBJ2-1; D is tentatively TRBD1 or TRBD2 (6 bases each). The length of the CDR3 is 20 residues. Trimming took off 4 bases at V and 9 bases at J, with 34 bases between the two ends. CDR1 and CDR2 from the germline V gene are SGHAT and FQNNGV. CDR3 coding DNA: TGTGCCAGCAGCTCGCTCTCCGCCAGGGGAGCGCCCCTTGGGCGGGGTGAGCAGTTCTTC. This translates into CASSSLSARGAPLGRGEQFF. The full variable domain, its missing parts supplied by reference TRBV11-2 and TRBJ2-1, is EAGVAQSPRYKIIEKRQSVAFWCNPISGHATLYWYQQILGQGPKLLIQFQNNGVVDDSQLPKDRFSAERLKGVDSTLKIQPAKLEDSAVYLCASSSLSARGAPLGRGEQFFGPGTRLTVL.

This clonotype was found a few times. The CDR3 region is CSARDASGTGDTQYF. The CDR3 DNA sequence: TGCAGTGCTAGAGATGCCAGCGGGACTGGAGATACGCAGTATTTT. The V gene is TRBV20-1, the J gene TRBJ2-3; 7 bases agree with TRBD2. With V trimmed by 0 bases and J by 5 bases, 8 bases remained unmatched. Germline V gene lookup returns CDR1 DFQATT and CDR2 SNEGSKA (reference sequence). The CDR3 consists of 15 residues.

This clonotype turned up a few times. The chain combines TRBV12-3 or TRBV12-4 with TRBJ2-6; D unresolved. This CDR3 is 15 amino acids long. V lost 4 bases and J 0 bases, leaving 7 bases between the germline ends. The CDR3 DNA is TGTGCCAGCAGTTCAACCAGCTCTGGGGCCAACGTCCTGACTTTC. It specifies CASSSTSSGANVLTF.

This clonotype was seen ten or more times. This chain connects TRBV7-8 to TRBJ2-3; no clear D. V lost 1 base to trimming and J lost 8 bases, with 10 bases between them. Germline V gives CDR1 SGHVS, CDR2 FQNEAQ. The CDR3 length is 13 residues. This CDR3 is CASSLVLGGTQYF. In nucleotides, the CDR3 is TGTGCCAGCAGCTTAGTCCTAGGTGGTACGCAGTATTTT. Full variable domain (rest looked up from reference TRBV7-8 and TRBJ2-3): GAGVSQSPRYKVAKRGQDVALRCDPISGHVSLFWYQQALGQGPEFLTYFQNEAQLDKSGLPSDRFFAERPEGSVSTLKIQRTQQEDSAVYLCASSLVLGGTQYFGPGTRLTVL.

V gene TRBV28 combines with J gene TRBJ2-5; TRBD1 matches at 10 bases. Trimming cost V 7 bases and J 5 bases; bases outside gene matches: 19. CDR3 length equals 18 residues. Germline V gives CDR1 MDHEN, CDR2 SYDVKM. The CDR3 sequence: CASIKTTGGMAEGETQYF. The CDR3 coding sequence is TGTGCCAGCATTAAAACGACAGGGGGCATGGCCGAGGGGGAGACCCAGTACTTC.

The chain recombines TRBV2 with TRBJ2-3; D not resolved. CDR3 length equals 11 residues. Trimming took off 1 base at V and 8 bases at J, with 4 bases between the two ends. The germline CDR1 and CDR2 sequences are SNHLY and FYNNEI. Written as DNA, the CDR3 is TGTGCCAGCAGTGAAGATGTTACGCAGTATTTT. Protein product: CASSEDVTQYF.

On this clonotype: One base away lies a much larger clone, so this may be a sequencing read error. It is likely a read error, because the conserved phenylalanine at the end of the CDR3 is missing. The chain combines TRBV4-3 with TRBJ2-3, with D possibly matching TRBD1 (5 bases). Germline loops: CDR1 LGHNA, CDR2 YSLEER. The length of the CDR3 is 15 residues. V gave up 0 bases and J gave up 6 bases, with 13 bases separating them. CDR3 DNA sequence: TGCGCCAGCAGCCAAGAGGGGCTAGTGGCGGATACGCAGTATTTG. Its translation is CASSQEGLVADTQYL.

Only a few counts were recorded for this clonotype. V gene TRBV2 combines with J gene TRBJ2-3; weak D call: TRBD2 (5 bases). V lost 3 bases to trimming and J lost 5 bases, with 9 bases between them. The CDR3 runs to 13 residues. The germline V gene has CDR1 SNHLY and CDR2 FYNNEI. The CDR3 protein is CASSDFEGDTQYF. In nucleotides, the CDR3 is TGTGCCAGCAGTGACTTTGAGGGAGATACGCAGTATTTT.

There are a few counts of this clonotype. The chain recombines TRBV7-6 with TRBJ2-3; 8 positions match TRBD2. CDR1 and CDR2 (germline): SGHVS, FNYEAQ. CDR3 size: 17 residues. The ends lost 3 bases at V and 7 bases at J; junction bases unmatched: 15. The DNA for the CDR3 is TGTGCCAGCAGCTTGGTCTGGAGGGCTAGCGGGCCTAATACGCAGTATTTT. Translation: CASSLVWRASGPNTQYF.

The chain combines TRBV27 with TRBJ1-5, with D possibly TRBD1 on 5 matching bases. Germline assignment: CDR1 MNHEY and CDR2 SMNVEV (reference sequence). The V end was cut by 3 bases, the J end by 1 base, with 13 bases between. The CDR3 covers 16 residues. DNA of the CDR3: TGTGCCAGCAGTTTCACGGGGGGTTCGAGCAATCAGCCCCAGCATTTT. This sequence encodes CASSFTGGSSNQPQHF.

This clonotype was observed a handful of times. The gene calls are TRBV24-1 and TRBJ1-1; TRBD1 might be the D (5 bases). Germline lookup yields CDR1 KGHDR and CDR2 SFDVKD. Trimming removed 0 bases from V and 1 base from J, with 14 bases in between. This CDR3 spans 17 amino acids. CDR3 protein: CATSDLSSNRRNTEAFF. Written as DNA, the CDR3 is TGTGCCACCAGTGATTTGTCGTCCAACAGGCGGAACACTGAAGCTTTCTTT.

The table lists this clonotype with a few counts. The V and J genes are TRBV20-1 and TRBJ2-3, with a possible D match to TRBD2 (6 bases). Germline CDR1 and CDR2: DFQATT and SNEGSKA (reference sequence). The CDR3 has 15 residues. V lost 5 bases and J 3 bases, leaving 18 bases between the germline ends. The CDR3 region is CSAPPLREKTDTQYF. DNA of the CDR3: TGCAGTGCTCCACCCCTACGGGAGAAGACAGATACGCAGTATTTT.

This clonotype was seen just once. The V gene is TRBV27, the J gene TRBJ1-1; D is perhaps TRBD1 (6 bases). Between the trimmed V and J ends, which lost 7 bases and 2 bases, there was a span of 17 bases. This CDR3 is 15 amino acids long. Germline V gene sequence: CDR1 MNHEY, CDR2 SMNVEV (reference sequence). In nucleotides, the CDR3 is TGTGCCAGCACCCCGGGCAGGGGCGTTAACACTGAAGCTTTCTTT. Amino acid sequence: CASTPGRGVNTEAFF.

This clonotype was seen more than once but under ten times. The CDR3 nucleotides are TGTGCCAGCAGCTTAAATAGCGGGGCTTACGAGCAGTACGTC. This encodes CASSLNSGAYEQYV. The rearrangement uses TRBV11-2 and TRBJ2-7; 8 positions agree with TRBD2. Per germline, CDR1 SGHAT and CDR2 FQNNGV. CDR3 length equals 14 residues. V lost 2 bases to trimming and J lost 4 bases; unmatched junction nucleotides: 4.

In the case of this clonotype: Possible read error: a much larger clone is one base away. This chain connects TRBV6-1 to TRBJ2-2, with 9 positions matching TRBD1. Germline CDR1 is MNHNS and CDR2 is SASEGT. The trim removed 6 bases at V and 3 bases at J, leaving 5 bases unmatched. The CDR3 contains 15 residues. The CDR3 sequence: CASSPGTGHTGELFF. The DNA for the CDR3 is TGTGCCAGCAGCCCCGGGACAGGGCACACCGGGGAGCTGTTTTTT.

The V and J genes are TRBV6-2 or TRBV6-3 and TRBJ1-3; the D gene is possibly TRBD1 (5 bases). Trimming cost V 5 bases and J 0 bases, with 17 bases left between them. CDR1 MNHEY and CDR2 SVGEGT come from the germline V gene. The CDR3 is 17 amino acids. CDR3 amino acids: CASSPLGRRNSGNTIYF. As DNA, the CDR3 is TGTGCCAGCAGTCCCCTGGGACGCAGAAACTCTGGAAACACCATATATTTT.

The rearrangement links TRBV4-3 to TRBJ1-2; 10 bases fit TRBD1. Germline assignment: CDR1 LGHNA and CDR2 YSLEER. This CDR3 has 14 residues. J gave up 8 bases and V 3 bases, and 6 bases lay outside the gene matches. The CDR3 DNA reads TGCGCCAGCAGCCAGGTGGGACAGGGGCCGGGCTACACCTTC. Its translation is CASSQVGQGPGYTF.

This clonotype showed up just a few times. The J gene is TRBJ1-6, the V gene TRBV12-3 or TRBV12-4; tentatively, D is TRBD1 (5 bases). Deletions cut 2 bases from V and 7 bases from J, with 12 bases between. CDR3 length equals 15 residues. DNA of the CDR3: TGTGCCAGCAGTTTAATAAGGGCAGGGAATTCACCCCTCCACTTT. Protein: CASSLIRAGNSPLHF.

This clonotype was seen at least ten times. The CDR3 region is CASSPPERRSPLHF. The CDR3 DNA is TGTGCCAGCAGTCCCCCCGAGAGACGATCACCCCTCCACTTT. The chain uses TRBV28 and TRBJ1-6, with no clear D. Germline V CDR1 and CDR2: MDHEN, SYDVKM. CDR3 length: 14 amino acids. V lost 5 bases, J lost 10 bases, and 15 bases lay in between.

This clonotype was counted between two and nine times. The chain employs TRBV19 and TRBJ1-5, with D perhaps matching TRBD1 (5 bases). The CDR3 extends over 18 amino acids. The germline V gene encodes CDR1 LNHDA and CDR2 SQIVND (reference sequence). V lost 11 bases and J lost 5, with 31 bases in between. CDR3 in DNA: TGTGCCTCTACACCAGGAGACAGACACCCTTCTAGGGATCAGCCCCAGCATTTT. Its translation is CASTPGDRHPSRDQPQHF.

This clonotype was detected ten times or more. The chain is built from TRBV7-3 and TRBJ2-7; D ambiguous. In germline, CDR1 is SGHTA, CDR2 FQGTGA. This CDR3 is 13 amino acids long. Trimming took 1 base from V and 5 from J, leaving 9 bases between them. The CDR3 nucleotides are TGTGCCAGCAGCTTAAACGGGTTCGACGAGCAGTACTTC. It encodes CASSLNGFDEQYF.

This chain uses TRBV10-3 with TRBJ1-2; D gene uncertain. Germline CDR1 reads ENHRY; CDR2 reads SYGVKD. The CDR3 loop spans 14 amino acids. V lost 1 base, J lost 5 bases, and 11 bases lay in between. The CDR3 region is CAISELSRRYGYTF. DNA of the CDR3: TGTGCCATCAGTGAGTTGTCACGAAGATATGGCTACACCTTC.